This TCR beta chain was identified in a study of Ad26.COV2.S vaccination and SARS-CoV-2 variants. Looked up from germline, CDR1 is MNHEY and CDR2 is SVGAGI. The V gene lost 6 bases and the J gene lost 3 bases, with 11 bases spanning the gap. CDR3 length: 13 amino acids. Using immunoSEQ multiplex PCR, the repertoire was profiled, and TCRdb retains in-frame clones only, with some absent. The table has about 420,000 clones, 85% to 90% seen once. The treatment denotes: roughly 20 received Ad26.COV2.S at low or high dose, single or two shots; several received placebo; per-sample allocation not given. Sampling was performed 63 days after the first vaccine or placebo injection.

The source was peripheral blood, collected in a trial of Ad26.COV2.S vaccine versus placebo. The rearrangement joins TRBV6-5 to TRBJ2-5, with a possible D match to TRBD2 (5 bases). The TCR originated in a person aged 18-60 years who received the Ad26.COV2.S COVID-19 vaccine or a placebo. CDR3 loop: CASSRRGEETQYF. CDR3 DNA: TGTGCCAGCAGCCGCCGGGGTGAAGAGACCCAGTACTTC.